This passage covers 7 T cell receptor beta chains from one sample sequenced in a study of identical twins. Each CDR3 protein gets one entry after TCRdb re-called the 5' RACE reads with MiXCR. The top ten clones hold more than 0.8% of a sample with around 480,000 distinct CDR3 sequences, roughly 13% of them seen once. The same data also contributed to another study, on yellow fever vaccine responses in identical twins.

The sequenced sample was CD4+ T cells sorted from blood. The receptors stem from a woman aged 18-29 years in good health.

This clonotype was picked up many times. The CDR3 loop is CASSLWRGGSYNEQFF. CDR3 nucleotides: TGTGCCAGCAGCTTGTGGCGTGGGGGGTCCTACAATGAGCAGTTCTTC. The chain joins TRBV5-6 to TRBJ2-1; TRBD2 is a possible D gene (6 bases). Germline V CDR1 and CDR2: SGHDT, YYEEEE. The germline V and J ends were trimmed by 1 base and 1 base, with 12 bases remaining between them. The CDR3 has 16 residues.

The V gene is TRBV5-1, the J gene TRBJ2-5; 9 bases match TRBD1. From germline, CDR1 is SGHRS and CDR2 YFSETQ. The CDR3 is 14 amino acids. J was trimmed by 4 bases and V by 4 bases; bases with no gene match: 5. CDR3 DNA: TGCGCCAGCAGCCAGACAGGGGGTCGAGAGACCCAGTACTTC. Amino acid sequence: CASSQTGGRETQYF.

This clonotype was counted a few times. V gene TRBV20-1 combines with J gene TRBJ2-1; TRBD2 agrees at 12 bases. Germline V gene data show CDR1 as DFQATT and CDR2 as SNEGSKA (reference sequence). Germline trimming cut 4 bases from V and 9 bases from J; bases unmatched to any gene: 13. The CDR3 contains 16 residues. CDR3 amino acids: CSATKLAGGGYGEQFF. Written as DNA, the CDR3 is TGCAGTGCTACCAAACTAGCGGGAGGAGGTTATGGTGAGCAGTTCTTC.

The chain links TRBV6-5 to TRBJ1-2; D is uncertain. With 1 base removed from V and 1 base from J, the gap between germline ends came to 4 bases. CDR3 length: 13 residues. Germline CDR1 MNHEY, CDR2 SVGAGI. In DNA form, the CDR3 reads TGTGCCAGCAGTTACTACAGTAACTATGGCTACACCTTC. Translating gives CASSYYSNYGYTF.

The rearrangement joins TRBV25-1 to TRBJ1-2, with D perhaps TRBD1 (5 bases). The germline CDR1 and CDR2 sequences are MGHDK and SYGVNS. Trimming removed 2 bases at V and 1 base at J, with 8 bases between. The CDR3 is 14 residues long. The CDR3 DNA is TGTGCCAGCAGTGAACTCAGGGATAACTATGGCTACACCTTC. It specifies CASSELRDNYGYTF.

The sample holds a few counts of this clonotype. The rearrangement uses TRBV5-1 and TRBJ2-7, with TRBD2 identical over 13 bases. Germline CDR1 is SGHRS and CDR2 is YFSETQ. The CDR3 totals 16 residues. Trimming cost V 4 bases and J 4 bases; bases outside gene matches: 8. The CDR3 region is CASSAGTSGIWYEQYF. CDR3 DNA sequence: TGCGCCAGCAGCGCAGGGACTAGCGGGATATGGTACGAGCAGTACTTC. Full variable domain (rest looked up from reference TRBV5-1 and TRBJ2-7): KAGVTQTPRYLIKTRGQQVTLSCSPISGHRSVSWYQQTPGQGLQFLFEYFSETQRNKGNFPGRFSGRQFSNSRSEMNVSTLELGDSALYLCASSAGTSGIWYEQYFGPGTRLTVT.

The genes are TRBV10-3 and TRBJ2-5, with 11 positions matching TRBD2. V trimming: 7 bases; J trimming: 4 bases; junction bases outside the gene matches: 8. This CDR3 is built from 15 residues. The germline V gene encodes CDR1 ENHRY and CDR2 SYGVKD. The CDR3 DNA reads TGTGCCATCACCAGTGGGACTAGCGGTACAGAGACCCAGTACTTC. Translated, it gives CAITSGTSGTETQYF.